This TCR beta chain was recovered during a study of T cells after posttransplantation cyclophosphamide. In germline, CDR1 is DFQATT, CDR2 SNEGSKA (reference sequence). Trimming took off 6 bases at V and 12 bases at J, with 12 bases between the two ends. The CDR3 runs to 10 residues. Cells defined as naive were viable CD3+CD4+ or CD3+CD8+ and CCR7+CD45RA+CD45RO-CD95-CD27+CD28+. This related bone marrow graft donor gave peripheral blood on the day of marrow donation. The assay was immunoSEQ multiplex PCR, and TCRdb's table has in-frame clones only and misses some. This sample carries approximately 28,000 clones, under 95% of them seen once, and the ten largest clones take 0.2% to 0.3%.

This chain links TRBV20-1 with TRBJ2-4; perhaps TRBD2 as D (6 bases). The source of this sequence is a woman in her fifties or sixties in good health, CMV-negative, and a related stem cell transplant donor. Sequencing was carried out using naive CD4+ T cells sorted from PBMCs. As DNA, the CDR3 is TGCAGTGCGGGGGGAAGGGATCAGTACTTC. It specifies CSAGGRDQYF.